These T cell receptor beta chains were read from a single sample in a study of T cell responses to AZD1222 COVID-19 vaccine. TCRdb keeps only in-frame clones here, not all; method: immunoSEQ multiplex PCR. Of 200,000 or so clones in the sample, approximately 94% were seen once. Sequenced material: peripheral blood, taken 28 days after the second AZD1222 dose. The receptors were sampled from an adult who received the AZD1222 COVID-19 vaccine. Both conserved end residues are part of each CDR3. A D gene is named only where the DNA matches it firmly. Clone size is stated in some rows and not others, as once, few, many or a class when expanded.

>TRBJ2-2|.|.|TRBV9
CASSVAGAQNTGELFF
TGTGCCAGCAGCGTAGCAGGGGCCCAGAACACCGGGGAGCTGTTTTTT
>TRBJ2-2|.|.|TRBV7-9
CASSLGTGELFF
TGTGCCAGCAGCTTAGGGACCGGGGAGCTGTTTTTT
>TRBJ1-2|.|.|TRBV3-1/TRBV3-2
CASSQDVGGYGYTF
TGTGCCAGCAGCCAAGACGTGGGCGGTTATGGCTACACCTTC
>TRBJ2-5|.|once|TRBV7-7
CASSGGTSQETQYF
TGTGCCAGCAGCGGCGGGACTTCTCAAGAGACCCAGTACTTC
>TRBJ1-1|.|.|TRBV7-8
CASSLALGGSEAFF
TGTGCCAGCAGCTTAGCGTTGGGGGGATCTGAAGCTTTCTTT
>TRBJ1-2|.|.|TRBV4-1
CASSPSSGAFGYTF
TGCGCCAGCAGCCCCTCTTCGGGGGCCTTTGGCTACACCTTC
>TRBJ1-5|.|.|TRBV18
CASSPSDFNQPQHF
TGTGCCAGCTCACCATCTGATTTTAATCAGCCCCAGCATTTT
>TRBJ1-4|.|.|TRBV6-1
CASSDRGVNEKLFF
TGTGCCAGCAGTGATCGGGGAGTTAATGAAAAACTGTTTTTT
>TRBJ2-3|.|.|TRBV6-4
CASSYTGLSTDTQYF
TGTGCCAGCAGCTACACGGGACTTTCCACAGATACGCAGTATTTT
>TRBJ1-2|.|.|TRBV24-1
CATRGLEPNYGYTF
TGTGCCACCCGGGGCCTAGAACCGAACTATGGCTACACCTTC
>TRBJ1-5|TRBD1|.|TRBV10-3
CAISGQGGNQPQHF
TGTGCCATCAGCGGACAGGGCGGCAATCAGCCCCAGCATTTT
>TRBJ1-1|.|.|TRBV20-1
CSANHGQAAFF
TGCAGTGCCAACCACGGCCAAGCGGCTTTCTTT
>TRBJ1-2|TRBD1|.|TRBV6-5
CASSSGTGTVYGYTF
TGTGCCAGCAGTTCCGGAACAGGGACAGTGTATGGCTACACCTTC
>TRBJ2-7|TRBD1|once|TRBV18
CASSPGQSYEQYF
TGTGCCAGCTCGCCGGGACAGTCCTACGAGCAGTACTTC
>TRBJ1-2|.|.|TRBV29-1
CSVEDRRRGYTF
TGCAGCGTTGAAGATCGGCGACGGGGCTACACCTTC
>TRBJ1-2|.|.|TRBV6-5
CASSRPPLTAGYTF
TGTGCCAGCAGCCGACCTCCCCTGACAGCCGGCTACACCTTC
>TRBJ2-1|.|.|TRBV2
CASSEGGIRRSYNEQFF
TGTGCCAGCAGTGAAGGGGGAATACGCCGCTCCTACAATGAGCAGTTCTTC
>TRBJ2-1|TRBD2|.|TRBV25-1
CASSPSGGVYNEQFF
TGTGCCAGCAGCCCTTCGGGGGGTGTCTACAATGAGCAGTTCTTC
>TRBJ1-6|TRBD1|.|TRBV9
CASSFRDRGKSPLHF
TGTGCCAGCAGCTTCCGGGACAGGGGGAAATCACCCCTCCACTTT
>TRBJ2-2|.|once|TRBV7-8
CASSLLRASLAGELFF
TGTGCCAGCAGCTTACTTAGGGCCTCTTTGGCCGGGGAGCTGTTTTTT
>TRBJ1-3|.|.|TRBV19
CASSPDPPVGNTIYF
TGTGCCAGTAGTCCGGACCCGCCGGTGGGAAACACCATATATTTT
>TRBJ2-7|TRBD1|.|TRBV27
CASSDITGAYFYEQYF
TGTGCCAGCAGTGATATAACAGGGGCCTACTTCTACGAGCAGTACTTC
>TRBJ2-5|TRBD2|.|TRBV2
CASRGLAGGYGETQYF
TGTGCCAGCAGGGGACTAGCGGGGGGGTATGGCGAGACCCAGTACTTC
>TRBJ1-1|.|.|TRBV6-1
CASSDTRAEAFF
TGTGCCAGCAGTGATACGAGGGCTGAAGCTTTCTTT
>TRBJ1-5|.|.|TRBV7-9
CASSLARGQPQHF
TGTGCCAGCAGCTTAGCTAGAGGTCAGCCCCAGCATTTT
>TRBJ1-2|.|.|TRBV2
CASSNSPASVYYGYTF
TGTGCCAGCAGTAACAGCCCCGCATCCGTCTACTATGGCTACACCTTC
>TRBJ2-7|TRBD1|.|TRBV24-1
CATLEGQGESYEQYF
TGTGCCACCCTGGAGGGACAGGGGGAGTCCTACGAGCAGTACTTC
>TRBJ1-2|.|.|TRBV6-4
CASSDSGAAHYGYTF
TGTGCCAGCAGTGACTCGGGGGCTGCACACTATGGCTACACCTTC
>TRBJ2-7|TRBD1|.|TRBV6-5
CASSYSKQGEGEQYF
TGTGCCAGCAGTTACTCGAAACAGGGGGAAGGAGAGCAGTACTTC
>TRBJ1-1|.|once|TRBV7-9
CASSSKAGNTEAFF
TGTGCCAGCAGCAGCAAGGCCGGGAACACTGAAGCTTTCTTT
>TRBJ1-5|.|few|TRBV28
CASSFAIQPQHF
TGTGCCAGCAGTTTCGCCATTCAGCCCCAGCATTTT
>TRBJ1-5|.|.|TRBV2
CASMKESNQPQHF
TGTGCCAGCATGAAAGAAAGCAATCAGCCCCAGCATTTT
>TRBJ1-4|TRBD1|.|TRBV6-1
CASSESGGFVKLFF
TGTGCCAGCAGTGAATCAGGGGGCTTCGTAAAACTGTTTTTT
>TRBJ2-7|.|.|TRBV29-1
CSVDLLGSYEQYF
TGCAGCGTTGACCTGTTGGGCTCCTACGAGCAGTACTTC
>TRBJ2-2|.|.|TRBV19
CASSPLRPGTGELFF
TGTGCCAGTAGCCCCCTACGCCCGGGGACCGGGGAGCTGTTTTTT
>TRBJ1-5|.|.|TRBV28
CASSPLGPQHF
TGTGCCAGCAGCCCGCTGGGGCCCCAGCATTTT
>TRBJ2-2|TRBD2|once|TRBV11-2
CALGGRGGRTGELFF
TGTGCCCTTGGGGGGCGGGGGGGCCGCACCGGGGAGCTGTTTTTT
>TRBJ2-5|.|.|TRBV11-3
CASSSSGSQETQYF
TGTGCCAGCTCATCGTCAGGGTCCCAAGAGACCCAGTACTTC
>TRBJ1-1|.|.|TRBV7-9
CASSPVSGRATEAFF
TGTGCCAGCAGCCCAGTCAGCGGCAGGGCAACTGAAGCTTTCTTT
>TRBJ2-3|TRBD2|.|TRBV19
CASKSGGSADTQYF
TGTGCCAGTAAGAGCGGGGGGTCTGCAGATACGCAGTATTTT